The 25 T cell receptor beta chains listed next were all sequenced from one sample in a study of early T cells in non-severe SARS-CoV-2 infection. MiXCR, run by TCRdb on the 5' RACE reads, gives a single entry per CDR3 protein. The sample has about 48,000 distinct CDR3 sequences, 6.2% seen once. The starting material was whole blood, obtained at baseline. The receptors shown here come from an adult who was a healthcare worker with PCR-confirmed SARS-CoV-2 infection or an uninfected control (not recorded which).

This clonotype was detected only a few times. The CDR3 region has the DNA TGCAGCGTTGAAACGGGCGAGACATACTCCTACGAGCAGTACTTC. The encoded protein is CSVETGETYSYEQYF. The chain recombines TRBV29-1 with TRBJ2-7; D unresolved. Germline CDR1 and CDR2: SQVTM and ANQGSEA. The CDR3 spans 15 residues. Trimming pared 2 bases from V and 0 bases from J, leaving 14 bases between.

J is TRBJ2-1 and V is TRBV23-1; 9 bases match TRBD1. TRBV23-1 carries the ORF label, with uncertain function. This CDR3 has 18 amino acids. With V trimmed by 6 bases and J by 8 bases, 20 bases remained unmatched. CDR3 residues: CASSHPRDRATRCHEQFF. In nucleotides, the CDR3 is TGCGCCAGCAGCCATCCGAGGGACAGGGCGACGAGATGCCATGAGCAGTTCTTC.

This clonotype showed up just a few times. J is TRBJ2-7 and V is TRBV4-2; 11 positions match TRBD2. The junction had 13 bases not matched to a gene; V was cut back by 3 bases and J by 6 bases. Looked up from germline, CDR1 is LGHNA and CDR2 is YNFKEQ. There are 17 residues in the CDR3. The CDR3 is CASSHLQTSGTPGEQYF. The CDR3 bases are TGTGCCAGCAGCCACCTACAGACTAGCGGGACCCCTGGCGAGCAGTACTTC.

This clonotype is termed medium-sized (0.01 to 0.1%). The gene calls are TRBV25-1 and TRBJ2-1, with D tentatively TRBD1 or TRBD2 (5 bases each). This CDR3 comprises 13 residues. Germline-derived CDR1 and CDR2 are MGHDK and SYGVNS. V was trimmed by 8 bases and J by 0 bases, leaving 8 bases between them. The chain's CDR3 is CASGGSSYNEQFF. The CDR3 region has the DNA TGTGCCAGCGGGGGAAGCTCCTACAATGAGCAGTTCTTC.

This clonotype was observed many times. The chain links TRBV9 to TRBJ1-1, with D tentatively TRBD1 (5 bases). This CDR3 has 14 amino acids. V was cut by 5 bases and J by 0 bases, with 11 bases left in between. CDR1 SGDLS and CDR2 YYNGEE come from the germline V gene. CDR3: CASSMGDVNTEAFF. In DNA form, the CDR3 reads TGTGCCAGCAGTATGGGGGACGTGAACACTGAAGCTTTCTTT. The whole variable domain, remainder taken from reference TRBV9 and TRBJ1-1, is DSGVTQTPKHLITATGQRVTLRCSPRSGDLSVYWYQQSLDQGLQFLIQYYNGEERAKGNILERFSAQQFPDLHSELNLSSLELGDSALYFCASSMGDVNTEAFFGQGTRLTVV.

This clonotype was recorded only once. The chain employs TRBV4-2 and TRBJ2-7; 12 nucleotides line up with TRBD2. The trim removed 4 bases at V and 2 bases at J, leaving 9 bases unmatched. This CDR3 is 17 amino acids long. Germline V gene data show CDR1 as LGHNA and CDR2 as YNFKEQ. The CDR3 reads CASSPGHTSGRTYEQYF. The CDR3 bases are TGTGCCAGCAGCCCTGGACATACTAGCGGGAGGACCTACGAGCAGTACTTC.

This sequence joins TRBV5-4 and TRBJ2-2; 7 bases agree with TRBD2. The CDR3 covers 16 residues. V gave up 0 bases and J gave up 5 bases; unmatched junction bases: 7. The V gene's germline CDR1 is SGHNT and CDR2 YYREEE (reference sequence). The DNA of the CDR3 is TGTGCCAGCAGCTTGGCCGCAGGGAGGGGAACCGGGGAGCTGTTTTTT. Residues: CASSLAAGRGTGELFF.

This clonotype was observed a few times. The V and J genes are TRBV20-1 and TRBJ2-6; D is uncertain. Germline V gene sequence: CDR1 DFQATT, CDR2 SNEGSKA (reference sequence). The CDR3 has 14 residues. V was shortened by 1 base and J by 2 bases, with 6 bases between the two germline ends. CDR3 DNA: TGCAGTGCTAGAGCCAGTACTGGGGCCAACGTCCTGACTTTC. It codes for CSARASTGANVLTF.

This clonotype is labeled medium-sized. In nucleotides, the CDR3 is TGTGCCAGCAGCAGGGGATTCGGCACTGAAGCTTTCTTT. Translation gives CASSRGFGTEAFF. This chain joins TRBV7-6 and TRBJ1-1; perhaps TRBD1 as D (5 bases). Germline V gene lookup returns CDR1 SGHVS and CDR2 FNYEAQ. The CDR3 length is 13 residues. The germline V and J ends were trimmed by 5 bases and 4 bases, with 11 bases remaining between them.

CDR3 loop: CASSQQGGQETQYF. CDR3 nucleotides: TGTGCCAGCAGTCAACAGGGGGGACAAGAGACCCAGTACTTC. The genes are TRBV6-5 and TRBJ2-5; 8 bases are shared with TRBD1. There are 14 residues in the CDR3. Germline CDR1 reads MNHEY; CDR2 reads SVGAGI. V shed 5 bases, J shed 2 bases, and the junction held 4 bases outside the gene matches.

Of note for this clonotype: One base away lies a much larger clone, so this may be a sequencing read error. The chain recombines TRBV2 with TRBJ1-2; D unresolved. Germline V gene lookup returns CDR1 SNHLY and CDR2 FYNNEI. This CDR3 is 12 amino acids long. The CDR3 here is CVSSAEARGYTF. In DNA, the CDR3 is TGTGTCAGCAGTGCGGAGGCGCGTGGCTACACCTTC. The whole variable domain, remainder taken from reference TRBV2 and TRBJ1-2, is EPEVTQTPSHQVTQMGQEVILRCVPISNHLYFYWYRQILGQKVEFLVSFYNNEISEKSEIFDDQFSVERPDGSNFTLKIRSTKLEDSAMYFCVSSAEARGYTFGSGTRLTVV.

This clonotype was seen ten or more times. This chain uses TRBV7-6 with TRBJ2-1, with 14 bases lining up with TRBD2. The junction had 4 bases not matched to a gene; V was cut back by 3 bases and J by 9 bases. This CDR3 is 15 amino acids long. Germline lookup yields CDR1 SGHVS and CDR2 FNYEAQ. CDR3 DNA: TGTGCCAGCAGCTTGGTTGGACTAGCGGGAGGTGAGCAGTTCTTC. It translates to CASSLVGLAGGEQFF.

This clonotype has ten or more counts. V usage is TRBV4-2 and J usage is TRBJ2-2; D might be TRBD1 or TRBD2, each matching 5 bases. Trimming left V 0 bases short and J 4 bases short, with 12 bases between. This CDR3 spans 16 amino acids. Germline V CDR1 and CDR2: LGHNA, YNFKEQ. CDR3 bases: TGTGCCAGCAGCCAAGATAGGGGAGTTCGCACCGGGGAGCTGTTTTTT. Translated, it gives CASSQDRGVRTGELFF.

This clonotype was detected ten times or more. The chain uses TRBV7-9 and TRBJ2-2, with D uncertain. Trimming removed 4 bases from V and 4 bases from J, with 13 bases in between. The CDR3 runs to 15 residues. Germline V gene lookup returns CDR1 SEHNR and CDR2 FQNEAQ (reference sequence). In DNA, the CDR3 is TGTGCCAGCAGCTCCATGGGCAGAGGCACCGGGGAGCTGTTTTTT. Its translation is CASSSMGRGTGELFF.

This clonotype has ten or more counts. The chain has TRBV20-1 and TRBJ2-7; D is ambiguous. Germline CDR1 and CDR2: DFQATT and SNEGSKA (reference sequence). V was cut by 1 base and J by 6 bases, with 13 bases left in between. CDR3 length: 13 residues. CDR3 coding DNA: TGCAGTGCTAGAGTTCAAGTTTCGGGCGAGCAGTACTTC. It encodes CSARVQVSGEQYF.

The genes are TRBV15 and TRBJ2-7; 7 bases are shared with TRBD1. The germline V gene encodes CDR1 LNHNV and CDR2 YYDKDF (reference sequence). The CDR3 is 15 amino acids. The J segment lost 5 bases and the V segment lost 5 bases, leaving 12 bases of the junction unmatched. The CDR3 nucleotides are TGTGCCACCAGCGGCCCCTCGGACAGGAACCACGAGCAGTACTTC. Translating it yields CATSGPSDRNHEQYF. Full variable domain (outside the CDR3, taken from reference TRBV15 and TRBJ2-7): DAMVIQNPRYQVTQFGKPVTLSCSQTLNHNVMYWYQQKSSQAPKLLFHYYDKDFNNEADTPDNFQSRRPNTSFCFLDIRSPGLGDTAMYLCATSGPSDRNHEQYFGPGTRLTVT.

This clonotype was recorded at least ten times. The CDR3 spells CASSLGAGGNNQPQHF. CDR3 coding DNA: TGTGCCAGCAGTTTAGGCGCAGGGGGTAACAATCAGCCCCAGCATTTT. The chain links TRBV12-3 or TRBV12-4 to TRBJ1-5; 7 nucleotides agree with TRBD1. There are 16 residues in the CDR3. With 1 base clipped from V and 3 bases from J, the junction kept 6 bases outside the gene matches.

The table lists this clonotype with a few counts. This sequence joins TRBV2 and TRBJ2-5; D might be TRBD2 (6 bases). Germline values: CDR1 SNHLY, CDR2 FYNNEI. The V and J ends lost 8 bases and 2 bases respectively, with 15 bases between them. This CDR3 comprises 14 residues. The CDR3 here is CASLGEVGQETQYF. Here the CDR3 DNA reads TGTGCCAGCCTGGGGGAGGTCGGGCAAGAGACCCAGTACTTC.

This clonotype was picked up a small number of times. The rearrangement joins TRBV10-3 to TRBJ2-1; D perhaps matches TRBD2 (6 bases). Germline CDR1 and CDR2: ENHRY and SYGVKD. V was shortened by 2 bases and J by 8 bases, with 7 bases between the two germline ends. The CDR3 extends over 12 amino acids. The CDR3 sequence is CAISEGGHEQFF. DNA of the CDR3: TGTGCCATCAGTGAGGGAGGGCATGAGCAGTTCTTC.

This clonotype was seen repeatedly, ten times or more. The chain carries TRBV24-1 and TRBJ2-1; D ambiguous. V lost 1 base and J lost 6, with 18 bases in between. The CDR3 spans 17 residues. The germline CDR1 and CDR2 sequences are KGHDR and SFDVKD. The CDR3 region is CATSDLGDSLGRNEQFF. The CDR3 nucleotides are TGTGCCACCAGTGATTTAGGAGACTCTCTTGGTCGCAATGAGCAGTTCTTC.

The CDR3 DNA is TGTGCCAGCTCCCCCCGGGTTATCTTCTACAATGAGCAGTTCTTC. Encoded protein: CASSPRVIFYNEQFF. The gene calls are TRBV28 and TRBJ2-1, with no clear D. In germline, CDR1 is MDHEN, CDR2 SYDVKM. This CDR3 is built from 15 residues. V was cut by 8 bases and J by 3 bases, with 17 bases left in between.

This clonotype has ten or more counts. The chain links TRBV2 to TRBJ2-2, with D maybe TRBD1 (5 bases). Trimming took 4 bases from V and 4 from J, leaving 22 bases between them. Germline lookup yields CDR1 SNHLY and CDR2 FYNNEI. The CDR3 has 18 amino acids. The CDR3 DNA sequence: TGTGCCAGCAGTGTCCCCTTCGTAGCCTCGACAGCCACCGGGGAGCTGTTTTTT. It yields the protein CASSVPFVASTATGELFF.

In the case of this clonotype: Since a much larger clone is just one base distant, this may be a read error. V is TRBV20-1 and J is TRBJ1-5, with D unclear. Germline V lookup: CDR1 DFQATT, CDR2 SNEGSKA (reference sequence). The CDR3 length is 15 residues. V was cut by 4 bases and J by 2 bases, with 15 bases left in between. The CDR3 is CSAKVKRHGNQPQHF. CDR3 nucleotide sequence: TGCAGTGCTAAAGTTAAGCGACATGGCAATCAGCCCCAGCATTTT.

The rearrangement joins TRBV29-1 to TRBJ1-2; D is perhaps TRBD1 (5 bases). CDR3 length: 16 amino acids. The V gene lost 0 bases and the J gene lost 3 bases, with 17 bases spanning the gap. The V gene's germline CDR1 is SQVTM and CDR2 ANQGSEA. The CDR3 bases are TGCAGCGTTGAAGATTTGAAGGGTAGGGGCGACTATGGCTACACCTTC. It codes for CSVEDLKGRGDYGYTF.

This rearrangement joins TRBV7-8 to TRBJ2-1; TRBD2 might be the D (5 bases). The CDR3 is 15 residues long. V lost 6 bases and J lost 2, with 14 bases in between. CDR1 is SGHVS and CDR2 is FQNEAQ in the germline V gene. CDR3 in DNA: TGTGCCAGCAGTCCCGGGGTGTTGGCCTACAATGAGCAGTTCTTC. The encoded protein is CASSPGVLAYNEQFF.